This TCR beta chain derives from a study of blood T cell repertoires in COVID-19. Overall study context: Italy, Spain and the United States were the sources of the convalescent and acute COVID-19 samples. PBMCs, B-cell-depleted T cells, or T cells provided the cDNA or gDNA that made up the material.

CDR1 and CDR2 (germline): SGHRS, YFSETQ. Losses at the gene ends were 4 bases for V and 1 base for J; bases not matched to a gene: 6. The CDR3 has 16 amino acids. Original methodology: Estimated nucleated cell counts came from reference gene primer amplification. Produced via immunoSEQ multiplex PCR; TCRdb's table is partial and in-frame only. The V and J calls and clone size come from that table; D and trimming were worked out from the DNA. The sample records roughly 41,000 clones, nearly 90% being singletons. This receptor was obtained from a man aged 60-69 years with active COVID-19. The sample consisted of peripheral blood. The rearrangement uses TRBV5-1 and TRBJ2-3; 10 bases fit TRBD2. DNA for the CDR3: TGCGCCAGCAGCAATACCGGGACTAGCGGCACAGATACGCAGTATTTT. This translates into CASSNTGTSGTDTQYF.